The source of this T cell receptor beta chain is a study of neurological immune-mediated disorders (dated by TCRdb to between 2018 and 2020). Background for the entire study: Among the roughly 35 multiple sclerosis patients, approximately 31 had relapsing-remitting MS and 3 had secondary progressive MS. Peripheral blood TCR-beta repertoires from patients with HTLV-I-associated myelopathy (HAM/TSP), patients with multiple sclerosis, and healthy controls were compared in the study using UMI-based sequencing. The approximately 100 TCR-beta libraries included longitudinal samples, technical triplicates and paired sorted CD4+ and CD8+ T-cell subsets alongside PBMC samples. The cohort comprised around 70 subjects: about 14 HAM/TSP patients, around 35 multiple sclerosis patients and around 20 healthy controls. General study outcomes and caveats: No clinical or MRI features were associated with the MS cluster, and the authors said that larger cohorts are needed. Across subjects, expanded clones never shared an identical CDR3 amino acid sequence, which suggests that the TCR-beta repertoires in every group were private. TCR clonal expansion was greatest in HAM/TSP patients and smallest in MS patients, who ranked below even healthy controls. Repertoires from 18 of 34 MS patients were grouped by phylogenetic analysis into a cluster of related CDR3 sequences, suggesting a possible repertoire-level signature.

This clonotype was observed many times. This receptor's antigen is unknown. Base qualities are not provided; no much larger clone lies one nucleotide away. To synthesize cDNA, template-switch 5'RACE was performed with a primer carrying a 10-nucleotide random unique molecular identifier so that each TCR transcript was tagged. Over 190 million TCR-beta sequences, covering 15-18 subjects, were produced in each sequencing run. Total RNA was extracted with the RNeasy kit. Using the KAPA Real-time Library Amplification kit, TCR-beta VDJ regions were amplified with primers for the TCR constant region and the 5'RACE anchor. A first PCR added sample indexes and Illumina adaptors, after which a second PCR increased the library yield. The roughly 650 bp TCR product was size-selected on a 2% E-gel SizeSelection system after Ampure bead purification. Before pooling, libraries had their quality checked on a Bioanalyzer, their concentration measured with Qubit, and their quantity determined with the Kapa Library Quantification kit. Libraries were sequenced paired-end 2 x 150 bp on an Illumina HiSeq 2500. To increase sequence diversity, roughly 24-32% phiX was spiked into each library pool. The paper's processing steps were these. The quality-filtered reads were processed with the UMI-based MiGEC pipeline, whose error correction step removed more than 80% of the raw TCR sequences. VDJ genes were aligned to IMGT germline references, and each clonotype was defined by a unique CDR3 amino acid sequence together with V-J genes. VDJtools evaluated clonal expansion, Shannon diversity and CDR3 relatedness (CalcPairwiseDistances, ClusterSamples); CLCbio workbench built phylogenetic trees. Using coefficient-of-variation modelling across technical triplicates, the study counted a clone as expanded if it had at least 8 unique UMIs. In TCRdb, the public reads were trimmed at Q25 with fastp and aligned with MiXCR, with productive beta chains retained. Each CDR3 protein gets just one entry, which takes the most common genes and DNA from the rows behind it. Clone size and V and J calls follow TCRdb, not the original study. The sample contains about 50,000 distinct CDR3 sequences, roughly 2% of them found a single time. Together, the top ten hold more than 2% of the sample.

Including cysteine and phenylalanine, the CDR3 has 11 amino acids. Left in the record is the CDR3 DNA by itself, 33 bases read in frame from the first base. The germline V gene (reference sequence) provides CDR1 DFQATT and CDR2 SNEGSKA. V is pared back by 5 bases and J by 6 bases, with 8 bases lying between the germline termini. Unsorted PBMC libraries were generated from 2 million PBMCs stored in RNAlater at -80 °C until RNA extraction. Multiple sclerosis patients were enrolled in a US clinical protocol under which disease progression was evaluated by magnetic resonance imaging. Peripheral blood underwent Ficoll-Hypaque density gradient centrifugation to isolate PBMCs, which were then cryopreserved in liquid nitrogen.

Input material: PBMCs. The sequence came from a woman between 40 and 50 years old with multiple sclerosis. The rearranged chain carries TRBV20-1 and TRBJ2-1; the D assignment is uncertain and may be TRBD1 or TRBD2, with 5 bases supporting each. In nucleotides, the sequence is TGCAGTGCTGGGACGGGCAATGAGCAGTTCTTC. Translated, this gives CSAGTGNEQFF.